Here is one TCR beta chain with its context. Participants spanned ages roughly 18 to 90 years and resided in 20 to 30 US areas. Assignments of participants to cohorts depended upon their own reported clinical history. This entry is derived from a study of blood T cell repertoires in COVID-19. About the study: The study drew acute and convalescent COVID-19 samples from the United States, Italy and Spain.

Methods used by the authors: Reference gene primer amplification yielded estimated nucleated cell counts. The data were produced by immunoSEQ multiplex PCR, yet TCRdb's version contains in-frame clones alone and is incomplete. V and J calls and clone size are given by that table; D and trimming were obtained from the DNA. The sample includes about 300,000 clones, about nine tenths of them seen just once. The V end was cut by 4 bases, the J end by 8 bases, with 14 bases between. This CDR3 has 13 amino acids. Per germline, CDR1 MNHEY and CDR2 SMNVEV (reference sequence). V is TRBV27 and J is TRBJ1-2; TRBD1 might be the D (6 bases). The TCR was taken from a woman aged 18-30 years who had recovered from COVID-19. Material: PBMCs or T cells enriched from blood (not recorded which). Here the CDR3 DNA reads TGTGCCAGCAGTTACAAGGGGGTGGGGGGCTACACCTTC. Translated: CASSYKGVGGYTF.